This paragraph covers one TCR beta chain sequence. Its antigen is unidentified. This record comes from a study of cytomegalovirus exposure and HLA in healthy donors. Study conclusions and caveats: A cluster of highly shared sequence variants was likely a sequencing artifact. Reports described diagnosis of cytomegalovirus status by the classifier as highly specific and sensitive.

Trimming pared 11 bases from V and 8 bases from J, leaving 30 bases between. This CDR3 is 16 amino acids long. The germline V gene has CDR1 ENHRY and CDR2 SYGVKD. PCR involved 60 Vbeta and 13 Jbeta primers. TCRdb's table, derived via immunoSEQ multiplex PCR, lists solely in-frame clones and lacks some. The data contain some 200,000 clones, roughly 78% of them singletons. Sequencing was carried out using PBMCs. This chain links TRBV10-3 with TRBJ1-2, with a tentative D call TRBD1 (6 bases). This receptor was obtained from a girl between 10 and 17 years old in good health and CMV-seropositive. This CDR3 reads CAFSTGGPYTFRGYTF. The CDR3, as DNA: TGTGCCTTCTCCACGGGGGGGCCTTACACGTTTCGGGGCTACACCTTC.